The 28 T cell receptor beta chains presented below share a single source sample, sequenced in a study of CD8+ T cells in alopecia areata. RNA, once extracted, was reverse transcribed into cDNA for use as the sequencing template. Here immunoSEQ multiplex PCR was the method, and the copy in TCRdb shows in-frame clones only, minus some. This table holds 130,000 or so clones, 70% to 90% found once. Treatment given: oral pan-JAK inhibitor, 5-10 mg twice daily. This specimen was CD8+ T cells sorted from blood, taken at week 4, from a patient treated with tofacitinib. Receptors were obtained from a human donor with alopecia areata.

The chain combines TRBV11-2 with TRBJ2-1; tentatively, D is TRBD2 (6 bases). Between the trimmed V and J ends, which lost 6 bases and 12 bases, there was a span of 18 bases. CDR1 SGHAT and CDR2 FQNNGV come from the germline V gene. The CDR3 length is 13 residues. In DNA form, the CDR3 reads TGTGCCAGCAGTTTGATGCGGGGCGCGGGGCAGTTCTTC. Amino acid sequence: CASSLMRGAGQFF.

To note about this clone: The sample contains more than one DNA sequence encoding this CDR3. V gene TRBV7-9 combines with J gene TRBJ1-5; D gene ambiguous. Germline V gene sequence: CDR1 SEHNR, CDR2 FQNEAQ (reference sequence). V was cut by 1 base and J by 0 bases, with 4 bases left in between. The CDR3 has 14 residues. DNA for the CDR3: TGTGCCAGCAGCTTAGACAGTAGCAATCAGCCCCAGCATTTT. Its translation is CASSLDSSNQPQHF.

Comments on this clone: One end of the junction varies from germline; a read error may be responsible. The chain employs TRBV7-7 and TRBJ2-5, with 11 bases that match TRBD2. The CDR3 extends over 15 amino acids. Germline V CDR1 and CDR2: SSHAT, FNYEAQ (reference sequence). The CDR3 region is CASSFSSGRLETQYF. CDR3 coding DNA: TGTGCTAGCAGCTTCTCTAGCGGGAGGTTAGAGACCCAGTACTTC. The full variable domain, with the rest looked up from reference TRBV7-7 and TRBJ2-5, is GAGVSQSPRYKVTKRGQDVTLRCDPISSHATLYWYQQALGQGPEFLTYFNYEAQPDKSGLPSDRFSAERPEGSISTLTIQRTEQRDSAMYRCASSFSSGRLETQYFGPGTRLLVL.

This chain uses TRBV5-1 with TRBJ2-7; TRBD1 matches 9 bases. The germline gives CDR1 SGHRS, CDR2 YFSETQ. After removal of 0 bases from V and 1 base from J, the junction contained 2 bases not matched to a gene. The CDR3 totals 15 residues. This CDR3 reads CASSLEGTGSYEQYF. The CDR3 region has the DNA TGCGCCAGCAGCTTGGAGGGGACAGGGTCCTACGAGCAGTACTTC.

The CDR3: CASMIRQSNQPQHF. The CDR3 coding sequence is TGTGCCAGCATGATAAGACAGAGCAATCAGCCCCAGCATTTT. The chain couples TRBV2 to TRBJ1-5, with D possibly being TRBD1 (5 bases). The ends were cut back, 7 bases at V and 1 base at J, with 11 bases in the middle. This CDR3 has 14 amino acids. CDR1 and CDR2 from the germline V gene are SNHLY and FYNNEI. The whole variable domain, remainder taken from reference TRBV2 and TRBJ1-5, is EPEVTQTPSHQVTQMGQEVILRCVPISNHLYFYWYRQILGQKVEFLVSFYNNEISEKSEIFDDQFSVERPDGSNFTLKIRSTKLEDSAMYFCASMIRQSNQPQHFGDGTRLSIL.

Comments on this clone: At one end, the junction sequence differs from germline, possibly due to a read error. The chain's CDR3 is CASSLAVKPYQQYF. For the CDR3, the DNA is TGTGCCAGCAGCTTAGCAGTTAAACCCTACCAGCAGTACTTC. The chain couples TRBV7-9 to TRBJ2-7; no definite D call. This CDR3 is 14 amino acids long. The germline V gene has CDR1 SEHNR and CDR2 FQNEAQ (reference sequence).

V gene TRBV29-1 combines with J gene TRBJ1-1; TRBD1 might be the D (5 bases). The CDR3 has 13 amino acids. Germline V gene lookup returns CDR1 SQVTM and CDR2 ANQGSEA. Deletions cut 4 bases from V and 5 bases from J, with 14 bases between. The CDR3 nucleotides read TGCAGCGTTGTGCCCCCAGGGAGAACTGAAGCTTTCTTT. Translated: CSVVPPGRTEAFF. Drawing the rest from reference TRBV29-1 and TRBJ1-1, the complete variable domain is SAVISQKPSRDICQRGTSLTIQCQVDSQVTMMFWYRQQPGQSLTLIATANQGSEATYESGFVIDKFPISRPNLTFSTLTVSNMSPEDSSIYLCSVVPPGRTEAFFGQGTRLTVV.

This chain uses TRBV10-2 with TRBJ2-7, with D hard to call. This CDR3 region has 11 residues. Germline lookup yields CDR1 WSHSY and CDR2 SAAADI. The V end was cut by 2 bases, the J end by 4 bases, with 3 bases between. CDR3 loop: CASSELYEQYF. In DNA form, the CDR3 reads TGCGCCAGCAGTGAGCTTTACGAGCAGTACTTC.

This chain connects TRBV27 to TRBJ2-1; D perhaps matches TRBD2 (5 bases). CDR1 MNHEY and CDR2 SMNVEV come from the germline V gene (reference sequence). The germline V and J ends were trimmed by 7 bases and 3 bases, with 10 bases remaining between them. The CDR3 covers 13 residues. The CDR3 is CASTSLVYNEQFF. The CDR3, as DNA: TGTGCCAGCACTAGCCTAGTCTACAATGAGCAGTTCTTC.

V usage is TRBV4-1 and J usage is TRBJ2-7; weak D call: TRBD1 (6 bases). The germline V gene has CDR1 MGHRA and CDR2 YSYEKL. V was cut by 5 bases and J by 0 bases, with 14 bases left in between. The CDR3 is 15 amino acids. CDR3 coding DNA: TGCGCCAGCAGCTCCGGGACACAGAGCTCCTACGAGCAGTACTTC. Translation: CASSSGTQSSYEQYF.

The gene calls are TRBV6-5 and TRBJ2-1; D is uncertain. Germline CDR1 reads MNHEY; CDR2 reads SVGAGI. This CDR3 is 12 amino acids long. Trimming pared 0 bases from V and 9 bases from J, leaving 6 bases between. CDR3 DNA sequence: TGTGCCAGCAGTTACTCGACGGGTGAGCAGTTCTTC. This gives the protein CASSYSTGEQFF.

The chain couples TRBV5-1 to TRBJ2-2; D unclear. Germline CDR1 reads SGHRS; CDR2 reads YFSETQ. The CDR3 is 15 amino acids. The V and J ends lost 4 bases and 4 bases respectively, with 14 bases between them. The CDR3 DNA follows: TGCGCCAGCAGCCTACTTCGGGTCGGCACCGGGGAGCTGTTTTTT. Translated: CASSLLRVGTGELFF.

V and J are TRBV15 and TRBJ2-5; weak D call: TRBD2 (5 bases). Germline assignment: CDR1 LNHNV and CDR2 YYDKDF (reference sequence). This CDR3 has 15 amino acids. V was cut by 0 bases and J by 5 bases, with 13 bases left in between. CDR3 protein: CATSRESVSGETQYF. CDR3 in DNA: TGTGCCACCAGCAGAGAGAGCGTATCGGGGGAGACCCAGTACTTC.

The rearrangement uses TRBV13 and TRBJ2-5; unclear D gene. The CDR3 sequence is 14 residues long. Germline values: CDR1 PRHDT, CDR2 FYEKMQ (reference sequence). Trimming removed 4 bases from V and 4 bases from J, with 13 bases in between. The CDR3 DNA is TGTGCCAGCAGCTCCCAACCTAATGGAGAGACCCAGTACTTC. It yields the protein CASSSQPNGETQYF.

This chain links TRBV13 with TRBJ2-5; 8 positions agree with TRBD2. This CDR3 contains 15 residues. V trimming: 5 bases; J trimming: 2 bases; junction bases outside the gene matches: 7. Germline values: CDR1 PRHDT, CDR2 FYEKMQ (reference sequence). The chain's CDR3 is CASSQRELGQETQYF. In DNA, the CDR3 is TGTGCCAGCAGCCAGCGGGAGTTGGGACAAGAGACCCAGTACTTC.

The V call is TRBV11-3, the J call TRBJ2-7; D is unresolved. The V and J ends lost 0 bases and 2 bases respectively, with 8 bases between them. The length of the CDR3 is 14 residues. Germline V gives CDR1 SGHNT, CDR2 YENEEA. CDR3 loop: CASSLDIAPYEQYF. The CDR3 nucleotides are TGTGCCAGCAGCTTAGACATAGCACCCTACGAGCAGTACTTC.

The rearrangement uses TRBV23-1 and TRBJ1-1, with D unresolved. TRBV23-1 is labeled an ORF, and its function is uncertain. Trimming shortened V by 0 bases and J by 4 bases, and 12 bases separated the two germline ends. The CDR3 has 15 amino acids. The CDR3 here is CASSQSGLLCTEAFF. CDR3 in DNA: TGCGCCAGCAGTCAATCGGGATTGTTGTGCACTGAAGCTTTCTTT.

V gene TRBV5-6 combines with J gene TRBJ2-7; no clear D gene. Trimming cost V 8 bases and J 0 bases, with 9 bases left between them. This CDR3 is 12 amino acids long. Germline values: CDR1 SGHDT, CDR2 YYEEEE. The CDR3 spells CASEADSYEQYF. The CDR3 region has the DNA TGTGCCAGTGAGGCCGACTCCTACGAGCAGTACTTC.

V gene TRBV19 combines with J gene TRBJ2-2; D is unclear. This CDR3 region has 14 residues. Per germline, CDR1 LNHDA and CDR2 SQIVND (reference sequence). V lost 8 bases and J lost 1, with 11 bases in between. The CDR3 reads CASAVGWNTGELFF. The DNA of the CDR3 is TGTGCCAGTGCGGTAGGGTGGAACACCGGGGAGCTGTTTTTT. Full variable domain (remainder filled in from reference TRBV19 and TRBJ2-2): DGGITQSPKYLFRKEGQNVTLSCEQNLNHDAMYWYRQDPGQGLRLIYYSQIVNDFQKGDIAEGYSVSREKKESFPLTVTSAQKNPTAFYLCASAVGWNTGELFFGEGSRLTVL.

CDR3 bases: TGTGCCAGCAGTGAATTTCCTGGACAGACTAACACCGGGGAGCTGTTTTTT. Its translation: CASSEFPGQTNTGELFF. The chain carries TRBV25-1 and TRBJ2-2, with a tentative D call TRBD1 (6 bases). The V end lost 1 base, the J end lost 2 bases, and 14 bases lay between the germline ends. Germline values: CDR1 MGHDK, CDR2 SYGVNS. This CDR3 is 17 amino acids long.

The chain links TRBV7-2 to TRBJ2-1, with D possibly matching TRBD2 (5 bases). The CDR3 totals 15 residues. CDR1 and CDR2 (germline): SGHTA, FQGNSA. The V and J ends lost 0 bases and 4 bases respectively, with 10 bases between them. The CDR3: CASSLAIGGYNEQFF. CDR3 coding DNA: TGTGCCAGCAGCTTAGCGATCGGAGGATACAATGAGCAGTTCTTC.

The chain carries TRBV29-1 and TRBJ1-1; the D gene is possibly TRBD1 (5 bases). The CDR3 is 13 residues long. Germline V gives CDR1 SQVTM, CDR2 ANQGSEA. The germline V and J ends were trimmed by 2 bases and 0 bases, with 7 bases remaining between them. The CDR3: CSVEWGLNTEAFF. Here the CDR3 DNA reads TGCAGCGTTGAATGGGGGTTGAACACTGAAGCTTTCTTT.

The chain employs TRBV29-1 and TRBJ1-5; a weak D match, TRBD1 (5 bases). Per germline, CDR1 SQVTM and CDR2 ANQGSEA. V dropped 4 bases and J dropped 3 bases, with 16 bases sitting between them. The CDR3 is 15 amino acids. The CDR3 spells CSVGWMEGNNQPQHF. CDR3 in DNA: TGCAGCGTTGGGTGGATGGAGGGGAACAATCAGCCCCAGCATTTT.

This rearrangement joins TRBV7-9 to TRBJ2-3; D not resolved. Trimming took off 5 bases at V and 4 bases at J, with 10 bases between the two ends. The CDR3 covers 13 residues. Germline values: CDR1 SEHNR, CDR2 FQNEAQ (reference sequence). The CDR3 nucleotides read TGTGCCAGCAGCACCCCGGAAGCAGATACGCAGTATTTT. This translates into CASSTPEADTQYF.

The genes are TRBV27 and TRBJ2-3; no clear D gene. This CDR3 is built from 16 residues. V lost 2 bases, J lost 0 bases, and 12 bases lay in between. The germline CDR1 and CDR2 sequences are MNHEY and SMNVEV (reference sequence). The chain's CDR3 is CASSLRSAPSTDTQYF. The CDR3 DNA is TGTGCCAGCAGTTTACGCTCGGCACCAAGCACAGATACGCAGTATTTT.

Details on this clone: The germline gene is not matched at one end of the junction; a read error may be the cause. This rearrangement joins TRBV7-7 to TRBJ2-7, with 12 bases fitting TRBD2. The CDR3 is made up of 14 amino acids. Germline assignment: CDR1 SSHAT and CDR2 FNYEAQ (reference sequence). The CDR3 reads CASSSLAGGGEQYF. CDR3 DNA sequence: TGTGCTAGCAGCTCACTAGCGGGAGGCGGCGAGCAGTACTTC.

This clone was observed many times. The rearrangement links TRBV7-9 to TRBJ2-3, with 7 bases aligning to TRBD2. J was trimmed by 6 bases and V by 8 bases; bases with no gene match: 2. The germline gives CDR1 SEHNR, CDR2 FQNEAQ (reference sequence). This CDR3 region has 11 residues. The CDR3 here is CASSGGDTQYF. CDR3 in DNA: TGTGCCAGCTCGGGGGGTGATACGCAGTATTTT.

The chain combines TRBV7-9 with TRBJ2-1; D is unclear. Trimming stripped 7 bases from V and 0 bases from J, with 10 bases between. The CDR3 length is 14 residues. Looked up from germline, CDR1 is SEHNR and CDR2 is FQNEAQ (reference sequence). The CDR3 loop reads CASNQDSSYNEQFF. The CDR3 DNA reads as TGTGCCAGCAACCAAGACTCCTCCTACAATGAGCAGTTCTTC.